The T cell receptor beta chain described here comes from a study of control samples from healthy donors and cancer patients (dated by TCRdb to 2018 to 2021). Concerning this clone itself: The antigen it binds to is not known. One base away there is no much larger clone; base qualities are not given.

Libraries were prepared through the immunoSEQ multiplex PCR assay. TCRdb took this table from immuneACCESS and kept in-frame rearrangements with V and J called. Such tables lack part of the clones; where checked against another copy, unresolved V genes explain under half of the gap, and the rest is unexplained. This sample comprises more than 150,000 clones, 93% of them detected only once. About 2.4% of the sample lies in the top ten. Sequences SGDLS (CDR1) and YYNGEE (CDR2) are obtained from the germline V gene. From its cysteine to its phenylalanine, the CDR3 spans 16 amino acids. Only the CDR3 DNA stays, 48 bases, in frame from base 1. Deletion took 0 bases off V and 3 bases off J, with a span of 13 bases between the germline ends.

This TCR was recovered from a man between 50 and 59 years old in good health. Sequenced sample: blood. Rearrangement joined TRBV9 to TRBJ1-3, with the D segment identity uncertain. CDR3 sequence: CASSVDGGLNGNTIYF. The sequenced DNA: TGTGCCAGCAGCGTAGATGGCGGATTGAATGGAAACACCATATATTTT.